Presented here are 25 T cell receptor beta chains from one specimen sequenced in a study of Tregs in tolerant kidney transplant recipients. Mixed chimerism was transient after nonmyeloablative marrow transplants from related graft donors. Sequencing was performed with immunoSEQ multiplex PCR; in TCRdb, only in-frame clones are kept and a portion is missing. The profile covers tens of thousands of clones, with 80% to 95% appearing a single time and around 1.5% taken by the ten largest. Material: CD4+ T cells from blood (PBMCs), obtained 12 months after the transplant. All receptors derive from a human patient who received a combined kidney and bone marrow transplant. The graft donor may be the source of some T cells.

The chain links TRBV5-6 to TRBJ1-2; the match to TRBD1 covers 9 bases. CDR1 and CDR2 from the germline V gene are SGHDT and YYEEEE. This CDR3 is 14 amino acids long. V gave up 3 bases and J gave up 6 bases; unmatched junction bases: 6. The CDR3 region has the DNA TGTGCCAGCAGCTATGCGACAGGGGGGGATGGCTACACCTTC. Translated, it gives CASSYATGGDGYTF.

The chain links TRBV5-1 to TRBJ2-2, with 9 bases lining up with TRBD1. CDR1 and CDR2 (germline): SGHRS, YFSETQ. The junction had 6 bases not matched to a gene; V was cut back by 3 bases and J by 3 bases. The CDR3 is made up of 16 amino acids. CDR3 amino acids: CASSWGTGQDTGELFF. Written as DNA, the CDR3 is TGCGCCAGCAGCTGGGGGACAGGGCAGGACACCGGGGAGCTGTTTTTT.

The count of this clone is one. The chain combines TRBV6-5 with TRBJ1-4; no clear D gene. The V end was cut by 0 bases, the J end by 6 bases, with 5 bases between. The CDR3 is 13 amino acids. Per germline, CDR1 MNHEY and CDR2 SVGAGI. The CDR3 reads CASSYSEDEKLFF. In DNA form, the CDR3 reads TGTGCCAGCAGTTACTCTGAGGATGAAAAACTGTTTTTT.

The CDR3 bases are TGTGCCAGCAGCTTAGAGGGGACTACCTACAATGAGCAGTTCTTC. It yields the protein CASSLEGTTYNEQFF. The chain is built from TRBV7-2 and TRBJ2-1; 7 bases match TRBD2. The ends lost 1 base at V and 2 bases at J; junction bases unmatched: 2. The CDR3 consists of 15 residues. In germline, CDR1 is SGHTA, CDR2 FQGNSA.

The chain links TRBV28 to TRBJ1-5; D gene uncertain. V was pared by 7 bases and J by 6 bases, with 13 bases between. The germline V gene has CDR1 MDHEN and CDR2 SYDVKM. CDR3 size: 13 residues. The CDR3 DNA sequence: TGTGCCAGCACCACGGCCGCGGTTCAGCCCCAGCATTTT. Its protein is CASTTAAVQPQHF.

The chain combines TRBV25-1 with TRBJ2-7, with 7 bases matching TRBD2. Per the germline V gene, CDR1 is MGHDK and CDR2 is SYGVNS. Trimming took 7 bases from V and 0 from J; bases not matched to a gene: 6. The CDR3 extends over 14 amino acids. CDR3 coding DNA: TGTGCCAGCACCCCTAGCGGCAGCTCCTACGAGCAGTACTTC. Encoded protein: CASTPSGSSYEQYF.

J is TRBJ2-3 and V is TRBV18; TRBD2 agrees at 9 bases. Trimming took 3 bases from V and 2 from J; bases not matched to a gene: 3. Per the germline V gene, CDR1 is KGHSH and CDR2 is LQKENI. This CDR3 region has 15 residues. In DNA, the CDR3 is TGTGCCAGCTCACCGCTAGCGGGGCACACAGATACGCAGTATTTT. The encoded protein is CASSPLAGHTDTQYF.

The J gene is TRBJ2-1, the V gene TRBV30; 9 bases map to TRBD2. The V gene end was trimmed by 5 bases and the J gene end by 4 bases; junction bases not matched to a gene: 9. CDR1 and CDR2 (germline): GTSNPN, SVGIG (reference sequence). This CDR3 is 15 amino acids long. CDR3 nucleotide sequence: TGTGCCTGGGACTCTCTAGCGGGACATTACAATGAGCAGTTCTTC. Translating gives CAWDSLAGHYNEQFF.

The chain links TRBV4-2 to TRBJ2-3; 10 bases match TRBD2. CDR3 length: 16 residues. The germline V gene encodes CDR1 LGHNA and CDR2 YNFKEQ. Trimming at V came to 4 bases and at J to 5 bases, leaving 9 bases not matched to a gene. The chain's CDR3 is CASSPRTSGTRDTQYF. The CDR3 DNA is TGTGCCAGCAGCCCCCGGACTAGCGGCACAAGAGATACGCAGTATTTT.

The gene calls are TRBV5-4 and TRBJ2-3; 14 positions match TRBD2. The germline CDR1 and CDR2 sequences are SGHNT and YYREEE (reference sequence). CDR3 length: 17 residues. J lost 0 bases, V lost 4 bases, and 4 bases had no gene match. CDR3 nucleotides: TGTGCCAGCAGCAGGACTAGCGGGGGGCGAAGCACAGATACGCAGTATTTT. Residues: CASSRTSGGRSTDTQYF.

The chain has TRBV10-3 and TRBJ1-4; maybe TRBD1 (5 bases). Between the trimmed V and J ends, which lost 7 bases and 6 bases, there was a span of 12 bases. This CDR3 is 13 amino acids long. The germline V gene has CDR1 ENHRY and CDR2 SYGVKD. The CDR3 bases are TGTGCCATCAACGCGGGGGTCGATGAAAAACTGTTTTTT. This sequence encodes CAINAGVDEKLFF.

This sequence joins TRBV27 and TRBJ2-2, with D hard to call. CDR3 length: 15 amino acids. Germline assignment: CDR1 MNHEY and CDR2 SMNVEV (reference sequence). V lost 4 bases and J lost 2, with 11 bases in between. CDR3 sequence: CASSSPMGNTGELFF. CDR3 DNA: TGTGCCAGCAGTTCCCCCATGGGCAACACCGGGGAGCTGTTTTTT.

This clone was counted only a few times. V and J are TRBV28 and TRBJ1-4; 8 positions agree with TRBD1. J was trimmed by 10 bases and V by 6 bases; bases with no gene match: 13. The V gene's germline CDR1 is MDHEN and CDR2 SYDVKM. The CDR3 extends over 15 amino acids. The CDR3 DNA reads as TGTGCCAGCAGCCCGGACAGGGATCGACACGTAAAACTGTTTTTT. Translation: CASSPDRDRHVKLFF.

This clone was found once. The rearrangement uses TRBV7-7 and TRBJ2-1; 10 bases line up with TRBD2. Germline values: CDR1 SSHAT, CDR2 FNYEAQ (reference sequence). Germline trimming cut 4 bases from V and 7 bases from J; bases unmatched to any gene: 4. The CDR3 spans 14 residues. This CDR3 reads CASSSGLATNEQFF. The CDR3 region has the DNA TGTGCCAGCAGCTCGGGACTAGCGACTAATGAGCAGTTCTTC.

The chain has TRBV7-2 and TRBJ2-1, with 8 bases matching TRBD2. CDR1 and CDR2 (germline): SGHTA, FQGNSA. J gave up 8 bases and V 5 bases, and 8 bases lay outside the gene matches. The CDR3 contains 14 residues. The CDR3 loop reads CASSPGLVIDEQFF. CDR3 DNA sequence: TGTGCCAGCAGCCCGGGACTAGTGATCGATGAGCAGTTCTTC.

CDR3 sequence: CASNGQGPQHF. In nucleotides, the CDR3 is TGTGCCAGCAACGGACAGGGGCCCCAGCATTTT. V and J are TRBV6-1 and TRBJ1-5; TRBD1 aligns across 8 bases. The V gene end was trimmed by 7 bases and the J gene end by 9 bases; junction bases not matched to a gene: 2. The CDR3 is made up of 11 amino acids. The germline V gene encodes CDR1 MNHNS and CDR2 SASEGT.

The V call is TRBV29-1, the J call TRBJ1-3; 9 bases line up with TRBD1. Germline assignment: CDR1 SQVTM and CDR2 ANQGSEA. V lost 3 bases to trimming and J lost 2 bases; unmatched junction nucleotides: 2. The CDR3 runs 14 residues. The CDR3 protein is CSVDRTGAGNTIYF. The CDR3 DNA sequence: TGCAGCGTTGACCGGACAGGGGCTGGAAACACCATATATTTT. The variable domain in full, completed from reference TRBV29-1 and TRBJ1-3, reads SAVISQKPSRDICQRGTSLTIQCQVDSQVTMMFWYRQQPGQSLTLIATANQGSEATYESGFVIDKFPISRPNLTFSTLTVSNMSPEDSSIYLCSVDRTGAGNTIYFGEGSWLTVV.

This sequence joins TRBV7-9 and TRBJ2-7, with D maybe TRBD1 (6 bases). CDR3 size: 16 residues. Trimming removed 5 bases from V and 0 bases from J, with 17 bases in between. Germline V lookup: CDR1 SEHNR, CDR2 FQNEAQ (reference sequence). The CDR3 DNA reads TGTGCCAGCAGCACCGGGCTCGGGACACTCTCCTACGAGCAGTACTTC. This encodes CASSTGLGTLSYEQYF.

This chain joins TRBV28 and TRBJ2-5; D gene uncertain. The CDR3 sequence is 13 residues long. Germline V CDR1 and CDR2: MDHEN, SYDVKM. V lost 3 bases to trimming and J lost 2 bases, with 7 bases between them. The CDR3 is CASSFVVQETQYF. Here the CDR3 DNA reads TGTGCCAGCAGTTTTGTCGTTCAAGAGACCCAGTACTTC.

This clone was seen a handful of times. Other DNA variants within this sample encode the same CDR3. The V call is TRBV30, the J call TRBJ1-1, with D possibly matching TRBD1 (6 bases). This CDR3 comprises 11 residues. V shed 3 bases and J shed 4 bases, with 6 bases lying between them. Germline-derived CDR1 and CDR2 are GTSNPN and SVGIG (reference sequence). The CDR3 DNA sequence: TGTGCCTGGAGCAGGGGCACTGAAGCTTTCTTT. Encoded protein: CAWSRGTEAFF. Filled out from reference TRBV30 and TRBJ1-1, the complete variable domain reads SQTIHQWPATLVQPVGSPLSLECTVEGTSNPNLYWYRQAAGRGLQLLFYSVGIGQISSEVPQNLSASRPQDRQFILSSKKLLLSDSGFYLCAWSRGTEAFFGQGTRLTVV.

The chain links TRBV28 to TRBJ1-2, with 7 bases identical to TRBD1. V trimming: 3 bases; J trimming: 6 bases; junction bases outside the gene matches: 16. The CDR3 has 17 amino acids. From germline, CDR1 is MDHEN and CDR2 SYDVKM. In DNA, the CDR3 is TGTGCCAGCAGTTTCTTGACAGGGCCTCAGTATGACGATGGCTACACCTTC. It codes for CASSFLTGPQYDDGYTF.

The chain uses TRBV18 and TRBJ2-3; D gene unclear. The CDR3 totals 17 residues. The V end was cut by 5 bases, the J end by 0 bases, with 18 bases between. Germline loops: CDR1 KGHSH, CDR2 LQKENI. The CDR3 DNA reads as TGTGCCAGCTCATCTATGGCGGCCAAGTCTAGCACAGATACGCAGTATTTT. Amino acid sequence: CASSSMAAKSSTDTQYF. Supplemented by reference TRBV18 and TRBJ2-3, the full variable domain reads NAGVMQNPRHLVRRRGQEARLRCSPMKGHSHVYWYRQLPEEGLKFMVYLQKENIIDESGMPKERFSAEFPKEGPSILRIQQVVRGDSAAYFCASSSMAAKSSTDTQYFGPGTRLTVL.

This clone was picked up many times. The CDR3 here is CAISESTGVSYGYTF. The CDR3, as DNA: TGTGCCATCAGTGAGTCGACGGGGGTGAGCTATGGCTACACCTTC. This chain connects TRBV10-3 to TRBJ1-2; D may be TRBD1 (5 bases). CDR3 size: 15 residues. Germline V gene lookup returns CDR1 ENHRY and CDR2 SYGVKD. V was shortened by 0 bases and J by 4 bases, with 12 bases between the two germline ends.

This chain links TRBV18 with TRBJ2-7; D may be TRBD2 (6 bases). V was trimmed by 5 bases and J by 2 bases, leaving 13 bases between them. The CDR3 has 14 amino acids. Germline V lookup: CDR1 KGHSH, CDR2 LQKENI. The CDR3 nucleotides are TGTGCCAGCTCAGACGCCGGGACTCCCTACGAGCAGTACTTC. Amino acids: CASSDAGTPYEQYF. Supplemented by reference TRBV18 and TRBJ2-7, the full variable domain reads NAGVMQNPRHLVRRRGQEARLRCSPMKGHSHVYWYRQLPEEGLKFMVYLQKENIIDESGMPKERFSAEFPKEGPSILRIQQVVRGDSAAYFCASSDAGTPYEQYFGPGTRLTVT.

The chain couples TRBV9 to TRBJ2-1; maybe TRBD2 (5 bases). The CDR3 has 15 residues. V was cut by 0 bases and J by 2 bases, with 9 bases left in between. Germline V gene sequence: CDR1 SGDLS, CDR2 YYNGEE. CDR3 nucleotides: TGTGCCAGCAGCGTAGGAGGGAGCGCCTACAATGAGCAGTTCTTC. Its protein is CASSVGGSAYNEQFF.